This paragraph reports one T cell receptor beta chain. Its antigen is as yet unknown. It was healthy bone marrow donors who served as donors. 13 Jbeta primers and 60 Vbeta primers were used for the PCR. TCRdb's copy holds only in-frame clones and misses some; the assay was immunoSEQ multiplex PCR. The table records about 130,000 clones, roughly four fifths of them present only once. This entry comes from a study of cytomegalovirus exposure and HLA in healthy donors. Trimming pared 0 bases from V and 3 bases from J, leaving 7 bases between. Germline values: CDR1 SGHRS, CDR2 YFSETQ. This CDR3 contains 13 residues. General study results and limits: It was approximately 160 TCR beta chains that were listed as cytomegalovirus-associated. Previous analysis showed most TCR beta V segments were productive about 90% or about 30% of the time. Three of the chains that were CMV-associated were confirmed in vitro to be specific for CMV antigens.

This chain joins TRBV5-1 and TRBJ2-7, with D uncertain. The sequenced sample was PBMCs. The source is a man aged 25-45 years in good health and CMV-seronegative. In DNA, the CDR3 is TGCGCCAGCAGCTTGGCACAGAGCTACGAGCAGTACTTC. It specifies CASSLAQSYEQYF.